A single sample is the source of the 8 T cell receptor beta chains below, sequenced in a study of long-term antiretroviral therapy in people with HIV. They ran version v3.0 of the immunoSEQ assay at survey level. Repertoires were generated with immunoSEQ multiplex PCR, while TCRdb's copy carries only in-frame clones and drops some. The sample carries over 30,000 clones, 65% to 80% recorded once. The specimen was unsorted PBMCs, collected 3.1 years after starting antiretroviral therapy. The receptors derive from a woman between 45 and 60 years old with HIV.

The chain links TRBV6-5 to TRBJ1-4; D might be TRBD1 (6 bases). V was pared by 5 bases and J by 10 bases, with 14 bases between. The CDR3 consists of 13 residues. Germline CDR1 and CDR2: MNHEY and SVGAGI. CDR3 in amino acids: CASSPLLGGKLFF. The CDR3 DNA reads TGTGCCAGCAGTCCTCTCCTAGGGGGAAAACTGTTTTTT.

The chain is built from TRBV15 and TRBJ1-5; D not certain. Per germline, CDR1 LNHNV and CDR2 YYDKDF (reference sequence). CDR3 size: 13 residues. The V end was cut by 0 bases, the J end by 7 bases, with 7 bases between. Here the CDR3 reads CATSRDQRQPQHF. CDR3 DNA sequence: TGTGCCACCAGCAGAGATCAACGACAGCCCCAGCATTTT.

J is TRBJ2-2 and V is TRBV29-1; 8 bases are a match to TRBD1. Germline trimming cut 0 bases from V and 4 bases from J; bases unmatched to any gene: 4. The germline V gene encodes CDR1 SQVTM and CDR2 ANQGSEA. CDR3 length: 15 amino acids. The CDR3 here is CSVEDRGLGTGELFF. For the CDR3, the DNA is TGCAGCGTTGAAGACAGGGGGCTGGGCACCGGGGAGCTGTTTTTT.

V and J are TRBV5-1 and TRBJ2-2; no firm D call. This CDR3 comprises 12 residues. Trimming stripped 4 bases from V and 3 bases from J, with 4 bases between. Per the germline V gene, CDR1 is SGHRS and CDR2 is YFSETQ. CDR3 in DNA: TGCGCCAGCAGCCCGGACACCGGGGAGCTGTTTTTT. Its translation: CASSPDTGELFF.

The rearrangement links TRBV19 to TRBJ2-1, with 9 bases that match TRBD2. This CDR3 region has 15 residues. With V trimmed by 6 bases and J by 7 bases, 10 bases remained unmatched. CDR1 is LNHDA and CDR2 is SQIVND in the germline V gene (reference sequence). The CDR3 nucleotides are TGTGCCAGTAGCTCCAGCGGGGGGCTCGGGAATGAGCAGTTCTTC. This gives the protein CASSSSGGLGNEQFF.

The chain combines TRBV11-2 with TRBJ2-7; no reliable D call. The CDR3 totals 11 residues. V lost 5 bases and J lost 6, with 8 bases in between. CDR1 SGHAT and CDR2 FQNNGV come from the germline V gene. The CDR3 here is CASSPQREQYF. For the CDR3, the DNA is TGTGCCAGCAGCCCGCAGCGCGAGCAGTACTTC.

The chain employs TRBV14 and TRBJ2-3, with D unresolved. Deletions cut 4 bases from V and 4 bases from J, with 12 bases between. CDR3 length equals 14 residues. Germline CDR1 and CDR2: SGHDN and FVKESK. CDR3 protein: CASSPRTLADTQYF. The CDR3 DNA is TGTGCCAGCAGCCCGCGAACCCTTGCAGATACGCAGTATTTT.

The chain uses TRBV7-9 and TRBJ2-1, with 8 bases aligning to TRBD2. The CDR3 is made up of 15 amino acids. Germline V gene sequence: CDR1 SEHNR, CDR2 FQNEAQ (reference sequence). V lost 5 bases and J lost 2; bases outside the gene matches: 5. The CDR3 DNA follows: TGTGCCAGCAGCCAAGCGGGGGCCCCCTACAATGAGCAGTTCTTC. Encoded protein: CASSQAGAPYNEQFF. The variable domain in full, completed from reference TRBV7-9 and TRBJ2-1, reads DTGVSQNPRHKITKRGQNVTFRCDPISEHNRLYWYRQTLGQGPEFLTYFQNEAQLEKSRLLSDRFSAERPKGSFSTLEIQRTEQGDSAMYLCASSQAGAPYNEQFFGPGTRLTVL.